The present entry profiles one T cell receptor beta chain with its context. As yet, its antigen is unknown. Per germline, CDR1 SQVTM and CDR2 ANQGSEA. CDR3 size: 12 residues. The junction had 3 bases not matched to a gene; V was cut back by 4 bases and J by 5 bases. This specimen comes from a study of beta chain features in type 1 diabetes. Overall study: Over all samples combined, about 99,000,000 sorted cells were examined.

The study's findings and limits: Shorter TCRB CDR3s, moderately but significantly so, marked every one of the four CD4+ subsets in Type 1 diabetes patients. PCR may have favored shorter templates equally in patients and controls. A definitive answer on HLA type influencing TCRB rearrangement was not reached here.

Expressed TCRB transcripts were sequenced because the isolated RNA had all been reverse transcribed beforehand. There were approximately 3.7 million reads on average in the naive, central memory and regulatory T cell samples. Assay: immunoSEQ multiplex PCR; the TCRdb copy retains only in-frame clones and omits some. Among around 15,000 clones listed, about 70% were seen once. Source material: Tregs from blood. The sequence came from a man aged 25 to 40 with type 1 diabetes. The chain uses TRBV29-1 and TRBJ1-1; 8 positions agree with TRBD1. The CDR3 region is CSVVDRVTEAFF. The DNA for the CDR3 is TGCAGCGTTGTGGACAGGGTGACTGAAGCTTTCTTT.